The T cell receptor beta chain described here comes from a study of response to subunit inactivated influenza vaccine. Broader study findings: Every seasonal influenza vaccination brings in few new T cells, the authors suggested.

V lost 1 base and J 0 bases, leaving 9 bases between the germline ends. The germline V gene has CDR1 SEHNR and CDR2 FQNEAQ (reference sequence). This CDR3 comprises 15 residues. From the RT-PCR reads, TCRdb called clonotypes with MiXCR, one entry per CDR3 protein. The table shows more than 400,000 distinct CDR3 sequences, with more than 7% occurring only once. In the case of this clonotype: Its matching antigen is unknown.

This receptor was obtained from a man aged 45 to 70 who received an inactivated influenza vaccine. The sample consisted of PBMCs from blood, taken 23 to 25 months after vaccination. The rearrangement links TRBV7-9 to TRBJ1-2, with D uncertain. CDR3 nucleotides: TGTGCCAGCAGCTTAGGAGCCCTTTCTAACTATGGCTACACCTTC. Translated: CASSLGALSNYGYTF. The full variable domain, its missing parts supplied by reference TRBV7-9 and TRBJ1-2, is DTGVSQNPRHKITKRGQNVTFRCDPISEHNRLYWYRQTLGQGPEFLTYFQNEAQLEKSRLLSDRFSAERPKGSFSTLEIQRTEQGDSAMYLCASSLGALSNYGYTFGSGTRLTVV.